This record covers a single TCR beta chain. Amplification used 60 Vbeta primers and 13 Jbeta primers. TCRdb keeps only in-frame clones here, not all; method: immunoSEQ multiplex PCR. The sample carries tens of thousands of clones, 62% recorded once. The data belong to a study of cytomegalovirus exposure and HLA in healthy donors. This CDR3 has 18 residues. V was shortened by 3 bases and J by 2 bases, with 22 bases between the two germline ends. The V gene's germline CDR1 is SEHNR and CDR2 FQNEAQ (reference sequence). This sequence joins TRBV7-9 and TRBJ2-5; a weak D match, TRBD2 (5 bases). Sequencing used PBMCs. The origin of this receptor is a male donor in good health and CMV-seropositive. CDR3 DNA sequence: TGTGCCAGCAGCTTCTTTCGGACTGGAGGCCTGAGACAAGAGACCCAGTACTTC. It specifies CASSFFRTGGLRQETQYF.